These 27 T cell receptor beta chains were all obtained from the same sample, sequenced in a study of T cell changes during pregnancy in multiple sclerosis. TCRdb keeps only in-frame clones here, not all; method: immunoSEQ multiplex PCR. This sample has 45,000 to 55,000 clones, with about 88% found just once. Sequenced here: CD4+ T cells from peripheral blood mononuclear cells, sampled in the second trimester of pregnancy. The receptor source for this set is a female donor with multiple sclerosis, enrolled in a pregnancy study.

This chain joins TRBV10-3 and TRBJ2-7; D unresolved. The CDR3 extends over 14 amino acids. Germline V gene sequence: CDR1 ENHRY, CDR2 SYGVKD. V dropped 1 base and J dropped 2 bases, with 9 bases sitting between them. This CDR3 is CAISEFKSPYEQYF. The CDR3 coding sequence is TGTGCCATCAGTGAGTTTAAGAGCCCCTACGAGCAGTACTTC.

This clone was recorded only once. The chain couples TRBV9 to TRBJ2-3, with D maybe TRBD2 (6 bases). Trimming cost V 4 bases and J 10 bases, with 19 bases left between them. The CDR3 has 14 residues. The germline V gene has CDR1 SGDLS and CDR2 YYNGEE. CDR3 sequence: CASSLRDSLSPQYF. The CDR3 DNA is TGTGCCAGCAGCCTCCGGGACTCCCTTTCTCCGCAGTATTTT.

J is TRBJ2-1 and V is TRBV28, with 8 bases identical to TRBD2. Germline CDR1 and CDR2: MDHEN and SYDVKM. CDR3 length: 16 residues. The ends lost 5 bases at V and 2 bases at J; junction bases unmatched: 8. CDR3 residues: CASSETSGPPYNEQFF. CDR3 nucleotide sequence: TGTGCCAGCAGTGAAACTAGCGGACCACCCTACAATGAGCAGTTCTTC.

This chain links TRBV19 with TRBJ1-4, with 8 bases lining up with TRBD1. Germline CDR1 is LNHDA and CDR2 is SQIVND (reference sequence). Unmatched junction bases numbered 17, after V lost 7 bases and J lost 4 bases. CDR3 size: 18 residues. The DNA of the CDR3 is TGTGCCAGTACCGCGGACAGGGAAGGGGAGCCTATTAATGAAAAACTGTTTTTT. This sequence encodes CASTADREGEPINEKLFF.

This clone was seen once. V and J are TRBV5-1 and TRBJ1-4; 9 positions match TRBD1. There are 16 residues in the CDR3. Germline lookup yields CDR1 SGHRS and CDR2 YFSETQ. V dropped 1 base and J dropped 8; count of bases not matched to a gene: 9. As DNA, the CDR3 is TGCGCCAGCAGCTTGATCGGGACAGGGAAAGGAGAAAAACTGTTTTTT. Encoded protein: CASSLIGTGKGEKLFF.

The chain is built from TRBV7-2 and TRBJ2-7; weak D call: TRBD2 (6 bases). The V end lost 1 base, the J end lost 3 bases, and 16 bases lay between the germline ends. The CDR3 contains 16 residues. Per the germline V gene, CDR1 is SGHTA and CDR2 is FQGNSA. The CDR3 coding sequence is TGTGCCAGCAGCTTAGTTCCGGGAGAACCCCTCTACGAGCAGTACTTC. It codes for CASSLVPGEPLYEQYF.

This clone was counted a few times. The V gene is TRBV5-1, the J gene TRBJ2-3, with 7 bases aligning to TRBD1. This CDR3 has 13 amino acids. V dropped 4 bases and J dropped 4; count of bases not matched to a gene: 3. Germline assignment: CDR1 SGHRS and CDR2 YFSETQ. This chain's CDR3 is CASSVDRADTQYF. For the CDR3, the DNA is TGCGCCAGCAGCGTTGACAGGGCAGATACGCAGTATTTT.

The chain uses TRBV6-5 and TRBJ2-7, with TRBD1 matching over 7 bases. Losses at the gene ends were 6 bases for V and 2 bases for J; bases not matched to a gene: 7. The CDR3 is 14 amino acids. Germline values: CDR1 MNHEY, CDR2 SVGAGI. In DNA form, the CDR3 reads TGTGCCAGCAGAGCAGGGGGTCCCCCCTACGAGCAGTACTTC. This codes for CASRAGGPPYEQYF.

The chain uses TRBV7-9 and TRBJ2-5, with unresolved D. Deletions cut 1 base from V and 0 bases from J, with 6 bases between. Germline V lookup: CDR1 SEHNR, CDR2 FQNEAQ (reference sequence). The CDR3 consists of 14 residues. The DNA of the CDR3 is TGTGCCAGCAGCTTAGGGCAGGACCAAGAGACCCAGTACTTC. Residues: CASSLGQDQETQYF. Drawing the rest from reference TRBV7-9 and TRBJ2-5, the complete variable domain is DTGVSQNPRHKITKRGQNVTFRCDPISEHNRLYWYRQTLGQGPEFLTYFQNEAQLEKSRLLSDRFSAERPKGSFSTLEIQRTEQGDSAMYLCASSLGQDQETQYFGPGTRLLVL.

This chain joins TRBV29-1 and TRBJ2-2, with D perhaps TRBD2 (6 bases). V was shortened by 5 bases and J by 5 bases, with 12 bases between the two germline ends. The CDR3 runs 13 residues. Germline CDR1 and CDR2: SQVTM and ANQGSEA. The CDR3 reads CSVRLGGTGELFF. The CDR3 nucleotides read TGCAGCGTTCGGCTAGGAGGGACCGGGGAGCTGTTTTTT.

This chain links TRBV7-3 with TRBJ1-1; TRBD1 matches 7 bases. V lost 5 bases, J lost 4 bases, and 4 bases stayed unmatched. This CDR3 is built from 13 residues. Germline lookup yields CDR1 SGHTA and CDR2 FQGTGA. The CDR3: CASSTQGSTEAFF. The CDR3 DNA reads as TGTGCCAGCAGCACACAGGGGAGCACTGAAGCTTTCTTT.

The chain employs TRBV28 and TRBJ2-7; weak D call: TRBD1 (6 bases). CDR1 and CDR2 from the germline V gene are MDHEN and SYDVKM. Trimming shortened V by 2 bases and J by 0 bases, and 8 bases separated the two germline ends. This CDR3 comprises 14 residues. The CDR3 loop is CASSLTGLSYEQYF. CDR3 DNA: TGTGCCAGCAGTTTAACAGGGCTCTCCTACGAGCAGTACTTC.

This clone was observed a few times. The chain combines TRBV30 with TRBJ1-1; D unclear. Trimming left V 2 bases short and J 2 bases short, with 18 bases between. Germline CDR1 is GTSNPN and CDR2 is SVGIG (reference sequence). The CDR3 is 16 residues long. In DNA, the CDR3 is TGTGCCTGGAGTAGGAGTGCCTTCTCCACCAACACTGAAGCTTTCTTT. It specifies CAWSRSAFSTNTEAFF.

A few counts support this clone. The rearrangement uses TRBV19 and TRBJ1-5, with D unresolved. The CDR3 spans 14 residues. CDR1 LNHDA and CDR2 SQIVND come from the germline V gene (reference sequence). Trimming shortened V by 3 bases and J by 2 bases, and 8 bases separated the two germline ends. The CDR3 loop reads CASSMSKGNQPQHF. The CDR3 region has the DNA TGTGCCAGTAGTATGAGTAAAGGCAATCAGCCCCAGCATTTT.

The rearrangement joins TRBV2 to TRBJ2-5; tentative D call: TRBD1 (6 bases). This CDR3 spans 13 amino acids. Germline CDR1 reads SNHLY; CDR2 reads FYNNEI. V was shortened by 8 bases and J by 3 bases, with 13 bases between the two germline ends. The CDR3 here is CASARDIEETQYF. The CDR3 DNA sequence: TGTGCCAGCGCTCGGGACATAGAAGAGACCCAGTACTTC. The full variable domain, its missing parts supplied by reference TRBV2 and TRBJ2-5, is EPEVTQTPSHQVTQMGQEVILRCVPISNHLYFYWYRQILGQKVEFLVSFYNNEISEKSEIFDDQFSVERPDGSNFTLKIRSTKLEDSAMYFCASARDIEETQYFGPGTRLLVL.

This rearrangement joins TRBV6-5 to TRBJ1-4; TRBD1 matches 7 bases. The CDR3 extends over 14 amino acids. The V gene end was trimmed by 6 bases and the J gene end by 7 bases; junction bases not matched to a gene: 8. Germline lookup yields CDR1 MNHEY and CDR2 SVGAGI. CDR3 sequence: CASSIDRESEKLFF. CDR3 DNA sequence: TGTGCCAGCAGCATAGACAGGGAATCTGAAAAACTGTTTTTT.

CDR3 in amino acids: CSVGQGHGYTF. The CDR3, as DNA: TGCAGCGTCGGACAGGGGCACGGCTACACCTTC. The J gene is TRBJ1-2, the V gene TRBV29-1, with 9 bases matching TRBD1. Germline V gene sequence: CDR1 SQVTM, CDR2 ANQGSEA. J gave up 8 bases and V 6 bases, and 4 bases lay outside the gene matches. CDR3 length: 11 amino acids.

CDR3 DNA: TGTGCCAGTAGTATCCCCGGACAGGGCTCCAAAGAGACCCAGTACTTC. This translates into CASSIPGQGSKETQYF. J is TRBJ2-5 and V is TRBV19, with 8 nucleotides matching TRBD1. The CDR3 has 16 amino acids. J lost 3 bases, V lost 3 bases, and 9 bases had no gene match. CDR1 and CDR2 from the germline V gene are LNHDA and SQIVND (reference sequence).

The chain recombines TRBV11-2 with TRBJ2-7, with 14 bases fitting TRBD2. The J segment lost 8 bases and the V segment lost 3 bases, leaving 3 bases of the junction unmatched. The CDR3 runs to 14 residues. Germline V gene data show CDR1 as SGHAT and CDR2 as FQNNGV. The CDR3 sequence: CASSFGTSGSKQYF. CDR3 in DNA: TGTGCCAGCAGCTTCGGGACTAGCGGGAGCAAGCAGTACTTC.

This chain connects TRBV19 to TRBJ2-4, with TRBD2 matching 8 bases. This CDR3 comprises 16 residues. V lost 6 bases and J lost 4; bases outside the gene matches: 11. CDR1 and CDR2 (germline): LNHDA, SQIVND (reference sequence). The CDR3 loop is CASRNWGTREKNIQYF. The CDR3 nucleotides are TGTGCCAGTAGGAATTGGGGGACTAGAGAGAAAAACATTCAGTACTTC. Looking up the rest from reference TRBV19 and TRBJ2-4 gives the full variable domain: DGGITQSPKYLFRKEGQNVTLSCEQNLNHDAMYWYRQDPGQGLRLIYYSQIVNDFQKGDIAEGYSVSREKKESFPLTVTSAQKNPTAFYLCASRNWGTREKNIQYFGAGTRLSVL.

The chain uses TRBV9 and TRBJ2-3; TRBD2 aligns across 9 bases. The CDR3 has 20 amino acids. The germline V gene encodes CDR1 SGDLS and CDR2 YYNGEE. Trimming removed 4 bases from V and 3 bases from J; junction bases left unmatched: 21. The CDR3 reads CASSPRSGGRARSGTDTQYF. The CDR3 DNA reads TGTGCCAGCAGCCCCCGATCGGGCGGGAGGGCCAGGTCGGGGACAGATACGCAGTATTTT. The entire variable domain, with the rest obtained from reference TRBV9 and TRBJ2-3, is as follows: DSGVTQTPKHLITATGQRVTLRCSPRSGDLSVYWYQQSLDQGLQFLIQYYNGEERAKGNILERFSAQQFPDLHSELNLSSLELGDSALYFCASSPRSGGRARSGTDTQYFGPGTRLTVL.

The genes are TRBV5-1 and TRBJ2-2; D might be TRBD1 (6 bases). The V end lost 0 bases, the J end lost 4 bases, and 13 bases lay between the germline ends. CDR1 SGHRS and CDR2 YFSETQ come from the germline V gene. This CDR3 has 16 residues. The CDR3 region has the DNA TGCGCCAGCAGCTTGGATGGTAGGGGGTCCACCGGGGAGCTGTTTTTT. Translated: CASSLDGRGSTGELFF.

This clone showed up just once. The gene calls are TRBV6-5 and TRBJ2-3, with 8 bases identical to TRBD2. V lost 2 bases and J lost 2; bases outside the gene matches: 3. The germline gives CDR1 MNHEY, CDR2 SVGAGI. CDR3 size: 15 residues. CDR3 residues: CASSYTLAVTDTQYF. The DNA of the CDR3 is TGTGCCAGCAGTTACACACTAGCGGTCACAGATACGCAGTATTTT.

This clone was counted only a few times. The CDR3 DNA follows: TGTGCCAGCAGACGGACAGTTTCAAACACTGAAGCTTTCTTT. Protein: CASRRTVSNTEAFF. The chain combines TRBV28 with TRBJ1-1; D is possibly TRBD1 (6 bases). This CDR3 spans 14 amino acids. Per germline, CDR1 MDHEN and CDR2 SYDVKM. Trimming removed 6 bases from V and 2 bases from J, with 13 bases in between.

This clone was detected once. This chain connects TRBV5-1 to TRBJ2-6, with D possibly matching TRBD2 (6 bases). The V and J ends lost 4 bases and 1 base respectively, with 12 bases between them. CDR1 SGHRS and CDR2 YFSETQ come from the germline V gene. The CDR3 sequence is 16 residues long. DNA for the CDR3: TGCGCCAGCAGCCCACGGGAGATTTCTGGGGCCAACGTCCTGACTTTC. Translated: CASSPREISGANVLTF.

The chain uses TRBV7-9 and TRBJ1-4; a weak D match, TRBD1 (5 bases). Germline CDR1 is SEHNR and CDR2 is FQNEAQ (reference sequence). This CDR3 has 14 residues. The V and J ends lost 8 bases and 4 bases respectively, with 14 bases between them. CDR3 nucleotide sequence: TGTGCCAGCGGCATGGGCAGGGATAATGAAAAACTGTTTTTT. Amino acids: CASGMGRDNEKLFF.

This chain connects TRBV7-2 to TRBJ2-1, with D unclear. Per germline, CDR1 SGHTA and CDR2 FQGNSA. The CDR3 is 12 residues long. Trimming removed 1 base at V and 6 bases at J, with 4 bases between. The CDR3 DNA reads as TGTGCCAGCAGCTTAGTATCCAATGAGCAGTTCTTC. Protein sequence: CASSLVSNEQFF.